The entry below describes one TCR beta chain. Its target is unknown. These data belong to a study of identical twins. Study observations and caveats: For cord blood, abundant beta clonotypes had fewer insertions, unlike memory repertoires, which showed none.

MiXCR, applied by TCRdb to the 5' RACE reads, yields one record per CDR3 protein. The sample yields roughly 540,000 distinct CDR3 sequences, roughly a fifth seen once. Between the trimmed V and J ends, which lost 4 bases and 0 bases, there was a span of 20 bases. Germline V gives CDR1 MNHNS, CDR2 SASEGT. This CDR3 is built from 18 residues. This sample was shared with a second study, whose subject was T cells expressing NK-cell markers. Per that paper: Repertoire data for TCR beta were derived from sorted T cells (CD3+CD56+NKG2C+, CD3+CD56+NKG2C- and CD3+CD56-NKG2C+).

This sequence joins TRBV6-1 and TRBJ2-3; D may be TRBD2 (6 bases). The receptor was isolated from a woman aged 18-29 years in good health. The specimen was CD4+ T cells sorted from blood. CDR3 coding DNA: TGTGCCAGCAGTGCAGCGTCGGGACTCCCTGGTAGCACAGATACGCAGTATTTT. Translated, it gives CASSAASGLPGSTDTQYF.